This T cell receptor (beta chain) is drawn from a study of cytomegalovirus exposure and HLA in healthy donors. The CDR3 runs 14 residues. The V and J ends lost 2 bases and 7 bases respectively, with 14 bases between them. The V gene's germline CDR1 is SGHTA and CDR2 FQGTGA. Study-wide findings and caveats: Sequencing depth roughly uniform across donors was assumed in presence/absence analyses. Some V segments (TRBV6-2 and TRBV6-3 among them) were excluded as indistinguishable. The likely origin of a cluster of highly shared sequence variants was a sequencing artifact.

PCR employed 60 Vbeta and 13 Jbeta primers. The protocol was immunoSEQ multiplex PCR, while the TCRdb copy is restricted to in-frame clones and leaves out a portion. The top ten clones hold 2% to 3% of a sample with under 150,000 clones, about 61% of them seen once. A remark on this clone: The antigen remains unidentified.

The specimen sequenced was PBMCs. The clonotype was recovered from a woman aged 40 to 50 in good health and CMV-seronegative. This chain joins TRBV7-3 and TRBJ1-1; no clear D. The chain's CDR3 is CASSLGSMRGEAFF. Here the CDR3 DNA reads TGTGCCAGCAGCTTAGGGTCGATGCGGGGTGAAGCTTTCTTT.